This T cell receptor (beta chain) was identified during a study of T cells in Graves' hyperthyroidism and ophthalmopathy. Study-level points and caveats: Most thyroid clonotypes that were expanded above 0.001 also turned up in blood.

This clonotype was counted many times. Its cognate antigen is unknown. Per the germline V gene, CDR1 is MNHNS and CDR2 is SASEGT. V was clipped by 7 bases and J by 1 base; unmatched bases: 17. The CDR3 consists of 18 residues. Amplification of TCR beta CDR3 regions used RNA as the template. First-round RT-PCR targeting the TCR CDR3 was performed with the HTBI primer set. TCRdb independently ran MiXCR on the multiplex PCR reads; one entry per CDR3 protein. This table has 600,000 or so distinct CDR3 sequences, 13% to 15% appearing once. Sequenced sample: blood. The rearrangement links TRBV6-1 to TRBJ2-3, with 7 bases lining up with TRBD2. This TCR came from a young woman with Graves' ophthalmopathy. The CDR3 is CASTLRRELAECTDTQYF. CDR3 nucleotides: TGTGCCAGCACACTTCGGCGGGAGTTGGCGGAATGCACAGATACGCAGTATTTT.